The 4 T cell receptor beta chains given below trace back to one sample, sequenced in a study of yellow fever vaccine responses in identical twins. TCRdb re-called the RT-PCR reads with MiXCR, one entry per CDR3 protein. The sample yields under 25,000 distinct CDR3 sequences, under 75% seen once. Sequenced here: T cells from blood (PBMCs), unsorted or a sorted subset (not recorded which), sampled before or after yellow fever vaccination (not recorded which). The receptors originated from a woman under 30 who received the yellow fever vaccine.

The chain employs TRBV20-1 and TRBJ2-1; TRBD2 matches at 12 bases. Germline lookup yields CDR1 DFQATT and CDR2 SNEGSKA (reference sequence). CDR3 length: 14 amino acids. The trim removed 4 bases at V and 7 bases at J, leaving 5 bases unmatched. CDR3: CSAMTSGRSNEQFF. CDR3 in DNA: TGCAGTGCTATGACTAGCGGGAGAAGTAATGAGCAGTTCTTC.

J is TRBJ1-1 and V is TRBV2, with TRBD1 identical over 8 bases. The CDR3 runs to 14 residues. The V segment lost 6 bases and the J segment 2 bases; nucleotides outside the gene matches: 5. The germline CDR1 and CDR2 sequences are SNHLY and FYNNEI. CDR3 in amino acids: CASSVGQENTEAFF. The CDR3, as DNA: TGTGCCAGCAGCGTGGGACAGGAAAACACTGAAGCTTTCTTT.

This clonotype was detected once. The CDR3 nucleotides are TGTGCCAGTGGGGCCCGGGGCACGAAAAACACTGAAGCTTTCTTT. Translation gives CASGARGTKNTEAFF. The chain is built from TRBV12-3 or TRBV12-4 and TRBJ1-1; a possible D gene is TRBD1 (5 bases). This CDR3 has 15 residues. Trimming shortened V by 9 bases and J by 2 bases, and 19 bases separated the two germline ends.

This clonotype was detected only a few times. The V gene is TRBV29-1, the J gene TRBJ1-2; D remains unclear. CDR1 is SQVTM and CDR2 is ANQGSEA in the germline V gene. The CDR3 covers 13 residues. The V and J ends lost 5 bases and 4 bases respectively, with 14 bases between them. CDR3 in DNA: TGCAGCGTTCAGGCCGGAGATTCCTATGGCTACACCTTC. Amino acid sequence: CSVQAGDSYGYTF.